The 3 T cell receptor beta chains given below trace back to one sample, sequenced in a study of a mutant IDH1 vaccine in newly diagnosed glioma. Assay used: immunoSEQ multiplex PCR; TCRdb lists only in-frame clones, some missing. Among more than 55,000 clones listed, under 90% were seen once. The time point was: week 11, during vaccination. Every single dose of the vaccine, 300 ug of mutant IDH1 20-mer peptide, came with topical imiquimod. Antigens of these TCRs are unknown. Here the sequenced sample was PBMCs, taken from a glioma patient whose treatment included an IDH1 peptide vaccine. These receptors were obtained from a man under 40 with glioma.

The genes are TRBV4-3 and TRBJ2-3; TRBD2 aligns across 13 bases. The CDR3 is made up of 17 amino acids. The V segment lost 2 bases and the J segment 4 bases; nucleotides outside the gene matches: 6. The germline CDR1 and CDR2 sequences are LGHNA and YSLEER. The CDR3 DNA reads as TGCGCCAGCAGCCAAACTAGCGGGGGGGCCGGCCCAGATACGCAGTATTTT. Encoded protein: CASSQTSGGAGPDTQYF.

The rearrangement uses TRBV5-1 and TRBJ1-3; D uncertain. The CDR3 is 15 residues long. The germline CDR1 and CDR2 sequences are SGHRS and YFSETQ. V was pared by 2 bases and J by 2 bases, with 11 bases between. The CDR3 DNA is TGCGCCAGCAGCTTCGCCTCGGGAACTGGAAACACCATATATTTT. Protein sequence: CASSFASGTGNTIYF.

Written as DNA, the CDR3 is TGCAGCGTTGCCAAATCTCTGAGCTCCTACGAGCAGTACTTC. Protein: CSVAKSLSSYEQYF. The V and J genes are TRBV29-1 and TRBJ2-7, with unresolved D. This CDR3 has 14 amino acids. V lost 4 bases, J lost 0 bases, and 13 bases lay in between. Germline V gives CDR1 SQVTM, CDR2 ANQGSEA.